This TCR beta chain was sequenced in a study of T-cell memory formation after mild COVID-19. Broader study findings: The finding that pre-infection memory included some responding clones suggested that cross-reactive memory joined.

The V end lost 0 bases, the J end lost 0 bases, and 20 bases lay between the germline ends. This CDR3 has 18 amino acids. CDR1 and CDR2 from the germline V gene are GTSNPN and SVGIG (reference sequence). A word on this clonotype: What it recognizes is unknown.

Sample barcodes and UMIs were carried by the TCR alpha and TCR beta cDNA libraries that 5'RACE generated with constant-segment primers. TCRdb itself ran the 5' RACE reads through MiXCR, one entry per CDR3 protein. Altogether approximately 150,000 distinct CDR3 sequences are present, approximately 14% being singletons, with the ten largest covering around an eighth. V and J are TRBV30 and TRBJ1-1; tentative D call: TRBD1 (5 bases). Sequencing input: PBMCs or a T cell subset sorted from them (not recorded which). The receptor's source is an adult woman who had mild COVID-19 (a few samples of this study predate the infection). Cell type and time point are not known. For the CDR3, the DNA is TGTGCCTGGAGTGTAACGGGGCAGGGAGTGAGAATGAACACTGAAGCTTTCTTT. The encoded protein is CAWSVTGQGVRMNTEAFF.